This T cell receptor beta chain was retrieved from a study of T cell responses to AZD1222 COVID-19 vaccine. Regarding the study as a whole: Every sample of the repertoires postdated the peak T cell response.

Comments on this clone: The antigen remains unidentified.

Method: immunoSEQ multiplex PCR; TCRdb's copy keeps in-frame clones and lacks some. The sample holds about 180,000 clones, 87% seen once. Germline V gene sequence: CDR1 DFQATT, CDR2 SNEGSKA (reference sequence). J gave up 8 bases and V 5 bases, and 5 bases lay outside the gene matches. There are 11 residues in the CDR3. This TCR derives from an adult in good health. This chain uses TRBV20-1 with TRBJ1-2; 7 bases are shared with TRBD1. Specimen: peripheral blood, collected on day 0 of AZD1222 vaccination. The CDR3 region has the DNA TGCAGTGCTTCAAGACAGGGCGGCTACACCTTC. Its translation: CSASRQGGYTF.